This T cell receptor beta chain was obtained from a study of technical replicates of blood from a handful of donors. The method was immunoSEQ multiplex PCR; TCRdb's version includes in-frame clones alone and lacks a portion of them. The table includes about 56,000 clones, 90% to 95% detected once. CDR1 and CDR2 (germline): MNHNS, SASEGT. There are 14 residues in the CDR3. V dropped 7 bases and J dropped 3; count of bases not matched to a gene: 7. The rearrangement uses TRBV6-1 and TRBJ1-1, with 8 positions matching TRBD1. Sequencing was done on a sample of PBMCs. This receptor was taken from a human donor in good health. Some clones in this sample may be carry-over from other donors' samples. As DNA, the CDR3 is TGTGCCAGCATCTTGGACAGGGCAGACACTGAAGCTTTCTTT. Translating gives CASILDRADTEAFF.